The 11 T cell receptor beta chains presented below share a single source sample, sequenced in a study of graft-versus-host responses after intestinal transplantation. The data were produced by immunoSEQ multiplex PCR, yet TCRdb's version contains in-frame clones alone and is incomplete. The sample has under 100,000 clones; less than 95% are singletons. The antigens for these receptors are not known. The sequencing used unstimulated CD4+ T cells sorted from spleen or lymph node cells, collected before transplant. The source of these receptors is a human donor who was the organ donor for an intestinal transplant.

The genes are TRBV10-3 and TRBJ2-6; D is uncertain. V lost 3 bases and J lost 4, with 10 bases in between. Per the germline V gene, CDR1 is ENHRY and CDR2 is SYGVKD. CDR3 length equals 15 residues. CDR3 sequence: CAISDGRAGANVLTF. Written as DNA, the CDR3 is TGTGCCATCAGTGATGGAAGGGCCGGGGCCAACGTCCTGACTTTC.

The chain joins TRBV6-1 to TRBJ1-1; D gene uncertain. The CDR3 totals 15 residues. Germline-derived CDR1 and CDR2 are MNHNS and SASEGT. V was shortened by 4 bases and J by 1 base, with 13 bases between the two germline ends. The CDR3 region has the DNA TGTGCCAGCAGTGCACTAACAGAACCGAACACTGAAGCTTTCTTT. Protein sequence: CASSALTEPNTEAFF.

The chain is built from TRBV9 and TRBJ2-5; maybe TRBD2 (7 bases). Germline CDR1 is SGDLS and CDR2 is YYNGEE. This CDR3 is built from 15 residues. V gave up 2 bases and J gave up 3 bases, with 14 bases separating them. CDR3: CASSVRGGREETQYF. The CDR3 DNA reads TGTGCCAGCAGCGTCCGCGGGGGCCGGGAAGAGACCCAGTACTTC.

CDR3: CASSLRGQTTYEQYF. DNA for the CDR3: TGTGCCAGCAGCTTAAGGGGACAGACCACCTACGAGCAGTACTTC. The chain uses TRBV7-8 and TRBJ2-7; TRBD1 matches 7 bases. Germline V gene sequence: CDR1 SGHVS, CDR2 FQNEAQ. The ends lost 2 bases at V and 2 bases at J; junction bases unmatched: 6. This CDR3 is built from 15 residues.

The CDR3 reads CARGDRVGRETQYF. The CDR3 DNA reads TGTGCCAGGGGGGACAGGGTTGGTCGAGAGACCCAGTACTTC. The V call is TRBV6-1, the J call TRBJ2-5; TRBD1 agrees at 9 bases. This CDR3 region has 14 residues. The germline CDR1 and CDR2 sequences are MNHNS and SASEGT. J gave up 4 bases and V 9 bases, and 9 bases lay outside the gene matches.

V gene TRBV6-6 combines with J gene TRBJ2-7; 8 bases map to TRBD1. The germline CDR1 and CDR2 sequences are MNHNY and SVGAGI (reference sequence). J gave up 3 bases and V 8 bases, and 12 bases lay outside the gene matches. CDR3 length equals 15 residues. CDR3 nucleotides: TGTGCCAGCGCACTCCGAGACAGGGGTTTCTACGAGCAGTACTTC. It encodes CASALRDRGFYEQYF.

The chain has TRBV9 and TRBJ1-1; TRBD1 matches 9 bases. CDR1 and CDR2 from the germline V gene are SGDLS and YYNGEE. CDR3 length: 16 amino acids. J gave up 4 bases and V 2 bases, and 9 bases lay outside the gene matches. CDR3 nucleotides: TGTGCCAGCAGCGTCTCTCGGGGACAGGGCGTCACTGAAGCTTTCTTT. Translated, it gives CASSVSRGQGVTEAFF.

This sequence joins TRBV2 and TRBJ2-2, with 10 bases lining up with TRBD2. J gave up 5 bases and V 4 bases, and 7 bases lay outside the gene matches. CDR1 and CDR2 from the germline V gene are SNHLY and FYNNEI. The CDR3 is made up of 16 amino acids. The CDR3 reads CASSAQRGGGTGELFF. CDR3 DNA: TGTGCCAGCAGTGCCCAGCGGGGGGGCGGGACCGGGGAGCTGTTTTTT.

This chain links TRBV18 with TRBJ1-2; TRBD1 aligns across 7 bases. CDR1 is KGHSH and CDR2 is LQKENI in the germline V gene. This CDR3 spans 14 amino acids. Unmatched junction bases numbered 6, after V lost 2 bases and J lost 6 bases. The CDR3, as DNA: TGTGCCAGCTCACCAAGGCAGGGGGTGGATGGCTACACCTTC. Protein sequence: CASSPRQGVDGYTF.

This CDR3 is CASRPDREVWGYTF. CDR3 in DNA: TGTGCCAGCAGACCGGACAGGGAGGTTTGGGGCTACACCTTC. This chain connects TRBV6-5 to TRBJ1-2; 8 nucleotides match TRBD1. The germline CDR1 and CDR2 sequences are MNHEY and SVGAGI. The CDR3 length is 14 residues. The J segment lost 8 bases and the V segment lost 6 bases, leaving 11 bases of the junction unmatched.

The gene calls are TRBV7-2 and TRBJ2-3, with D unresolved. Per the germline V gene, CDR1 is SGHTA and CDR2 is FQGNSA. V gave up 5 bases and J gave up 3 bases, with 6 bases separating them. There are 12 residues in the CDR3. CDR3 loop: CASSPITDTQYF. DNA for the CDR3: TGTGCCAGCAGCCCTATAACAGATACGCAGTATTTT.